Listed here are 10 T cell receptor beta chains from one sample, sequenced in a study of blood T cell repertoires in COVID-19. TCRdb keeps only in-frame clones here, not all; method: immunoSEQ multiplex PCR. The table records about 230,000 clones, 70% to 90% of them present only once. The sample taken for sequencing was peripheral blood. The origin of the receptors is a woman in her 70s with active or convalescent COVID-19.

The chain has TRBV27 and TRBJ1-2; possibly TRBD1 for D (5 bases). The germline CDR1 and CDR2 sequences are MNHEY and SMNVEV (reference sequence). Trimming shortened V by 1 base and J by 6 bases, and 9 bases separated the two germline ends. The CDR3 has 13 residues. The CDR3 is CASSLWRGHGYTF. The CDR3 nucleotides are TGTGCCAGCAGTTTATGGCGGGGCCATGGCTACACCTTC.

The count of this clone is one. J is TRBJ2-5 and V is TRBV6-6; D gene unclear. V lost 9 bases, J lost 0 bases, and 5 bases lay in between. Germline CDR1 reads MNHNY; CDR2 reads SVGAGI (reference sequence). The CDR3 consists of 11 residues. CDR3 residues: CASENQETQYF. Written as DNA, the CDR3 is TGTGCCAGTGAGAACCAAGAGACCCAGTACTTC.

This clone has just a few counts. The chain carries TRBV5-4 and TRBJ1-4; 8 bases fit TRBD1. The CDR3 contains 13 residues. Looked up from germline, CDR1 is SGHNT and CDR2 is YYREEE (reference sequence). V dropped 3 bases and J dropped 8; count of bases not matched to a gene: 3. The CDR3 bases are TGTGCCAGCAGCTATGGGACAGGAGAAAAACTGTTTTTT. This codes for CASSYGTGEKLFF. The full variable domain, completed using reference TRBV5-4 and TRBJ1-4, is ETGVTQSPTHLIKTRGQQVTLRCSSQSGHNTVSWYQQALGQGPQFIFQYYREEENGRGNFPPRFSGLQFPNYSSELNVNALELDDSALYLCASSYGTGEKLFFGSGTQLSVL.

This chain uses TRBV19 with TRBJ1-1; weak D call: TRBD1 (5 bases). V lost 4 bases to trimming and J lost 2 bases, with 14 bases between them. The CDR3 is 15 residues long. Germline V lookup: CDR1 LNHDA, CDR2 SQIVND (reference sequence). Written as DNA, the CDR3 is TGTGCCAGTAGTACGTCCTGGCAGGGAAACACTGAAGCTTTCTTT. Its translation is CASSTSWQGNTEAFF.

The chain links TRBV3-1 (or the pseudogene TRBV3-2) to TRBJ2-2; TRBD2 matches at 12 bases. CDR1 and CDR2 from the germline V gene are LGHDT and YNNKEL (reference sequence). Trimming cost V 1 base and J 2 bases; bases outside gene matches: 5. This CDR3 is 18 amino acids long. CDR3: CASSQALAGGYNTGELFF. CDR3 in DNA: TGTGCCAGCAGCCAAGCACTAGCGGGGGGATACAACACCGGGGAGCTGTTTTTT.

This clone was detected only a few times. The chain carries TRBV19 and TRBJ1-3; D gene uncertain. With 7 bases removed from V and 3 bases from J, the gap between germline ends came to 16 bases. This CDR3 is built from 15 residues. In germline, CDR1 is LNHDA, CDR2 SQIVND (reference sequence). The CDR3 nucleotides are TGTGCCAGTACAGCTCCGGGATATTATGGAAACACCATATATTTT. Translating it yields CASTAPGYYGNTIYF.

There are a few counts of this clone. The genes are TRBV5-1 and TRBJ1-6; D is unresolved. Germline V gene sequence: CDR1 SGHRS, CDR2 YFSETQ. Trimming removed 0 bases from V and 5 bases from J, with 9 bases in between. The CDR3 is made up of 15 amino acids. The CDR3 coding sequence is TGCGCCAGCAGCTTGGACCCAGGCAATAATTCACCCCTCCACTTT. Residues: CASSLDPGNNSPLHF.

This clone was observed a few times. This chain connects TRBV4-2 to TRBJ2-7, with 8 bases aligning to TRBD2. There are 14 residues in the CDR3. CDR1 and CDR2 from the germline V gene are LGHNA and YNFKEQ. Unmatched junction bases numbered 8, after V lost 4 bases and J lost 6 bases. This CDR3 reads CASSLRRGVSEQYF. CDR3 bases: TGTGCCAGCAGCCTTCGGCGGGGGGTATCCGAGCAGTACTTC.

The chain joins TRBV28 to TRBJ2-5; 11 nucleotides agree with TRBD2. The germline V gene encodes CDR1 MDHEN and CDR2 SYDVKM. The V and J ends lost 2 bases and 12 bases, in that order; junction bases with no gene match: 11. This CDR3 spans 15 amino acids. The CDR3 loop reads CASSLDPGLADLEYF. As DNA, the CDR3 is TGTGCCAGCAGTTTAGACCCGGGACTAGCGGACTTAGAGTACTTC.

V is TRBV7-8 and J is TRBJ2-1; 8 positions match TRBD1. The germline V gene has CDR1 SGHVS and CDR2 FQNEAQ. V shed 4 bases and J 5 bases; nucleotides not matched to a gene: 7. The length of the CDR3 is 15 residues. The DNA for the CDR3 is TGTGCCAGCAGCTCCTTCCCGGGACAGGACAATGAGCAGTTCTTC. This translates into CASSSFPGQDNEQFF.